This T cell receptor (beta chain) was sequenced for a study of molecular identifiers for immune sequencing clone quantification. Study findings and constraints: A shared barcode on identical TCR molecules could lead to underestimated sizes for highly expanded clones. Clones carrying above 20 RNA copies accounted for over 98% of effector molecules, under 1% in naive cells.

CDR1 is GTSNPN and CDR2 is SVGIG in the germline V gene (reference sequence). Trimming stripped 0 bases from V and 6 bases from J, with 8 bases between. The CDR3 is 13 amino acids. This clonotype came up many times. Its antigen is as yet unknown. One entry per CDR3 protein, called by TCRdb with MiXCR from the PCR reads. Among 460,000 or so distinct CDR3 sequences listed, roughly 23% were seen once. The naive CD8 libraries originated from between roughly 20,000 and 1,100,000 sorted cells and drew on 10%, 30% or 50% RNA. As CD8+CD4-CCR7+CD45RA+ cells, naive CD8 T cells were sorted. This TCR was recovered from a human donor in good health. Some libraries in this study had Jurkat cell RNA spiked in. Material for sequencing was naive CD8+ T cells from blood, with Jurkat cell RNA spiked in. The sample's subset: FACS-sorted CD8+CD4-CCR7+CD45RA+ naive T cells. The chain is built from TRBV30 and TRBJ2-2; D remains unclear. The CDR3 DNA reads TGTGCCTGGAGTGTAGTTTTATCCGGGGAGCTGTTTTTT. Amino acids: CAWSVVLSGELFF.